This T cell receptor beta chain stems from a study of OX40 agonist ivuxolimab in advanced cancers. Germline CDR1 is SGHTA and CDR2 is FQGTGA. This CDR3 region has 12 residues. V lost 5 bases, J lost 4 bases, and 6 bases lay in between. The assay was immunoSEQ multiplex PCR, and TCRdb's table has in-frame clones only and misses some. The sample lists approximately 60,000 clones; about 92% were seen once. The J gene is TRBJ1-3, the V gene TRBV7-3, with unresolved D. This sequence was found in an adult with an advanced solid tumor such as melanoma, head and neck, liver or kidney cancer. The sequencing used CD4+ or CD8+ T cells sorted from blood, collected in a trial of the OX40 agonist ivuxolimab. This chain's CDR3 is CASSLEGNTIYF. The CDR3 DNA reads TGTGCCAGCAGCCTGGAAGGAAACACCATATATTTT.